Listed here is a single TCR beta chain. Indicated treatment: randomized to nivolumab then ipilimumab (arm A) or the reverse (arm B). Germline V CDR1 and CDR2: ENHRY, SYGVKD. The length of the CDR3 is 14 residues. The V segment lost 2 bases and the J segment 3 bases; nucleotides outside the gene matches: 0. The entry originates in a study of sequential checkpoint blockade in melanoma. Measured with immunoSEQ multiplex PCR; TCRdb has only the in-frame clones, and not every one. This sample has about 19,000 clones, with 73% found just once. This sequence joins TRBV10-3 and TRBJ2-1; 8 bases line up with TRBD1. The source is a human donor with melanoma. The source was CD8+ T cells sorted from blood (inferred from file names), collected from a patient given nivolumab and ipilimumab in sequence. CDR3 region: CAISEDRGYNEQFF. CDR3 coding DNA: TGTGCCATCAGTGAGGACAGGGGCTACAATGAGCAGTTCTTC.